The entry that follows covers one T cell receptor beta chain sequence. Antigen: not known. The data originate from a study of T cell responses to AZD1222 COVID-19 vaccine. About the research overall: Combined were second doses at about 4 or about 12 weeks.

Findings and caveats of the study: All repertoire sampling was performed exclusively after the peak T cell response. Seropositive at baseline were only 5 or 6 AZD1222 recipients.

Clones were read by immunoSEQ multiplex PCR, and TCRdb kept only the in-frame ones, dropping some. There are roughly 150,000 clones in the sample; about 93% occur only once, and over 7.5% lies in the top ten. The germline CDR1 and CDR2 sequences are MGHRA and YSYEKL. V lost 4 bases to trimming and J lost 4 bases, with 17 bases between them. The CDR3 is 16 residues long. The specimen was peripheral blood, collected on day 0 of AZD1222 vaccination. The chain combines TRBV4-1 with TRBJ1-3; D is unclear. The receptor was isolated from an adult in good health. The CDR3 DNA is TGCGCCAGCAGCCGCGGGAGTAAAGGGAGGGGAAACACCATATATTTT. Translated, it gives CASSRGSKGRGNTIYF.